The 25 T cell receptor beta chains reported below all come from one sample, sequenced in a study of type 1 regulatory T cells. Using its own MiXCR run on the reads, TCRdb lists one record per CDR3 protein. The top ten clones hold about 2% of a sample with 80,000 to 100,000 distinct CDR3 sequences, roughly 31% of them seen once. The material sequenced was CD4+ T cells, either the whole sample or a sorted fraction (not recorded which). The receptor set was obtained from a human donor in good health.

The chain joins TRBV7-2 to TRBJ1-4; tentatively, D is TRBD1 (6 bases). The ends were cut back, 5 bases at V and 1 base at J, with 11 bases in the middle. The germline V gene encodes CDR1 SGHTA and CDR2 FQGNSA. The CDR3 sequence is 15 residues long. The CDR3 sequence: CASSQGSGTNEKLFF. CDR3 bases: TGTGCCAGCAGCCAGGGGTCGGGAACTAATGAAAAACTGTTTTTT.

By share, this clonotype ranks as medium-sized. CDR3 in DNA: TGTGCCAGCAGCTCTCCGGGACTAGCCTACGAGCAGTACTTC. Amino acids: CASSSPGLAYEQYF. The chain couples TRBV5-6 to TRBJ2-7; 8 bases match TRBD2. Germline V gene data show CDR1 as SGHDT and CDR2 as YYEEEE. The CDR3 is made up of 14 amino acids. The junction had 4 bases not matched to a gene; V was cut back by 3 bases and J by 2 bases.

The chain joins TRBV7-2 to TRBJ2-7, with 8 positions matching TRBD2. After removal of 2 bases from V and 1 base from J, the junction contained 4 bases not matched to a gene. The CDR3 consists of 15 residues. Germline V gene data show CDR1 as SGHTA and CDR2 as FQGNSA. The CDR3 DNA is TGTGCCAGCAGCTTATACGCGGGAGGTTCCTACGAGCAGTACTTC. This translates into CASSLYAGGSYEQYF.

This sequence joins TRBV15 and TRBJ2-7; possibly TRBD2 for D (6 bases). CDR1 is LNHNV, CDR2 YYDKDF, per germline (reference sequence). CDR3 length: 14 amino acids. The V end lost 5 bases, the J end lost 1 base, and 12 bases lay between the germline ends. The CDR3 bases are TGTGCCACCAGCGTATCGGAGGGGTCCTACGAGCAGTACTTC. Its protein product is CATSVSEGSYEQYF.

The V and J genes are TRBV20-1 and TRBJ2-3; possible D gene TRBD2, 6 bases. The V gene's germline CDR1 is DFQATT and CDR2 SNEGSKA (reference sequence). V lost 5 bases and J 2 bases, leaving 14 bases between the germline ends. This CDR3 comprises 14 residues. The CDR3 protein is CSALRDSNTDTQYF. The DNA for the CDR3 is TGCAGTGCTCTCCGGGACTCCAACACAGATACGCAGTATTTT.

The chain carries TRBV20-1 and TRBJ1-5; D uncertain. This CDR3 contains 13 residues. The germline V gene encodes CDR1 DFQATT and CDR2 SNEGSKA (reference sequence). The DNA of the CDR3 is TGCAGCGCCCAAGACGGTGACAATCAGCCCCAGCATTTT. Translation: CSAQDGDNQPQHF.

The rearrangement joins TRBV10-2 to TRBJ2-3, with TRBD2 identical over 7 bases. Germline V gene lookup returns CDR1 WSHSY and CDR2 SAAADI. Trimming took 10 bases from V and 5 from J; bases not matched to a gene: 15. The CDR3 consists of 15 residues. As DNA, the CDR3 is TGCGCCAACTCACCTAGCGGTGGCGGGGTAGATACGCAGTATTTT. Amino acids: CANSPSGGGVDTQYF.

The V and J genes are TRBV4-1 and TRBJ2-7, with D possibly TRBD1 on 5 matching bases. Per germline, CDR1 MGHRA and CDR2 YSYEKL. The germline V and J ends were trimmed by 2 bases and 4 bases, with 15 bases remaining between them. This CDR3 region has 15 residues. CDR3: CASSQPGQVNYEQYF. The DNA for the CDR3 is TGCGCCAGCAGCCAACCAGGGCAGGTTAATTACGAGCAGTACTTC.

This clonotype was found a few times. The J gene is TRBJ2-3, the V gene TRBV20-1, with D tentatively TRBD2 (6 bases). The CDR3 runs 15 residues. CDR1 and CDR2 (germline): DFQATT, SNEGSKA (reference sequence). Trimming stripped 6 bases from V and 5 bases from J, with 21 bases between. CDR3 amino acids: CSAALRAGFIDTQYF. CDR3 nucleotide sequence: TGCAGTGCAGCTCTAAGGGCGGGATTTATAGATACGCAGTATTTT.

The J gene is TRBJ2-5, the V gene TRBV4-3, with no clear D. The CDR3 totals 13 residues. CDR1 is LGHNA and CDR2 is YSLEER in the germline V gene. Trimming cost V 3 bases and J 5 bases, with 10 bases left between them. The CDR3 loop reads CASSQDGVETQYF. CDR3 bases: TGCGCCAGCAGCCAGGACGGAGTTGAGACCCAGTACTTC.

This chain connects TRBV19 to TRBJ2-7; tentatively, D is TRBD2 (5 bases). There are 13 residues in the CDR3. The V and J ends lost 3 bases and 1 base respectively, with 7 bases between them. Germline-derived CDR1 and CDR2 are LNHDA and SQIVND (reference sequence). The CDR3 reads CASSIRDSYEQYF. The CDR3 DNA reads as TGTGCCAGTAGTATTCGGGATTCCTACGAGCAGTACTTC.

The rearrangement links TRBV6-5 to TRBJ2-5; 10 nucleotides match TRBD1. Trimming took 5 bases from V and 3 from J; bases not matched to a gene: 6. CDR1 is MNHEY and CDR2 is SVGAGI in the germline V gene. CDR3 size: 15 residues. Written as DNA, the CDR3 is TGTGCCAGCAGTCAAACCGGGACAGGGGAAGAGACCCAGTACTTC. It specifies CASSQTGTGEETQYF.

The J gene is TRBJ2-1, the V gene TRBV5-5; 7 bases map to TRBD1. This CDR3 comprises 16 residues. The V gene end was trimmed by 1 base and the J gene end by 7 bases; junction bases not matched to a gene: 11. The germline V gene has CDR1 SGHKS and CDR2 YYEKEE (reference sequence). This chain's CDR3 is CASSLRGLTGWNEQFF. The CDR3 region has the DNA TGTGCCAGCAGCTTGAGGGGGCTGACAGGGTGGAATGAGCAGTTCTTC.

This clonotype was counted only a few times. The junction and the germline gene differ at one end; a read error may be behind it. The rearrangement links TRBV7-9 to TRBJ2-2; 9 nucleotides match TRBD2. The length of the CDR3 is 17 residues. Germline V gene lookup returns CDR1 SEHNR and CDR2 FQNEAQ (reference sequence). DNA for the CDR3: TGTGCCAGCAGCCTAGCTCTCCTAGCGGGAAAGACCGGGGAGCTGTTTTTT. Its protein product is CASSLALLAGKTGELFF.

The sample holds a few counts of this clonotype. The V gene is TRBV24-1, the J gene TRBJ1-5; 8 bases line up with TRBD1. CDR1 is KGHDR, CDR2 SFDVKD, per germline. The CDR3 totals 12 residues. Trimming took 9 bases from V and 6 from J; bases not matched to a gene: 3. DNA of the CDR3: TGTGCCACCGGACAGGGAGGTCAGCCCCAGCATTTT. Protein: CATGQGGQPQHF.

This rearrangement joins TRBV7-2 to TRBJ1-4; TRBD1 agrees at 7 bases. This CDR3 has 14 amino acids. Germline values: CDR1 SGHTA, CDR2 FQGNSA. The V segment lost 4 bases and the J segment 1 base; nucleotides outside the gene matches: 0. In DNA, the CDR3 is TGTGCCAGCAGCTCAGGGGGAACTAATGAAAAACTGTTTTTT. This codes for CASSSGGTNEKLFF.

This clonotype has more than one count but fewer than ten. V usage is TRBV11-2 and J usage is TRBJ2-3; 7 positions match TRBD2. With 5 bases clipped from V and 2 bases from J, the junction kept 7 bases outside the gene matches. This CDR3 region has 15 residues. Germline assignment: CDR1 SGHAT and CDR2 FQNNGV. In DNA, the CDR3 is TGTGCCAGCAGCCCCACCGGGGGGTACACAGATACGCAGTATTTT. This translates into CASSPTGGYTDTQYF.

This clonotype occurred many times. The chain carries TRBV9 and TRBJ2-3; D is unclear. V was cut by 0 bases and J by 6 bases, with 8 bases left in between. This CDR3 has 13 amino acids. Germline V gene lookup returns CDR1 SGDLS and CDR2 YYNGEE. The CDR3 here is CASSVDTPDTQYF. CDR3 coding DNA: TGTGCCAGCAGCGTAGATACGCCGGATACGCAGTATTTT.

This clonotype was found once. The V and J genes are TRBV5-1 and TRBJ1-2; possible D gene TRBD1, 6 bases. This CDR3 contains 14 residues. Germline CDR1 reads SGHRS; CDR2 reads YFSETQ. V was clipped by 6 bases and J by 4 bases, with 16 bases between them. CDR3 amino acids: CASTLGSGAYGYTF. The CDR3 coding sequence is TGCGCCAGCACCCTAGGCTCGGGGGCCTATGGCTACACCTTC.

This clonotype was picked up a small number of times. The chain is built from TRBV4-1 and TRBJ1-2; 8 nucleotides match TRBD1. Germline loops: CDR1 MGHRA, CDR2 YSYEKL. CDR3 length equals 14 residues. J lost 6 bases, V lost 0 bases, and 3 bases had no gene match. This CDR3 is CASSQDLQGDGYTF. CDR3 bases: TGCGCCAGCAGCCAAGATTTACAGGGGGATGGCTACACCTTC.

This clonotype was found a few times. CDR3 protein: CATSRATGPTYEQYF. CDR3 bases: TGTGCCACCAGCAGAGCTACTGGTCCAACCTACGAGCAGTACTTC. The rearrangement joins TRBV15 to TRBJ2-7; the D is unclear. The germline V gene encodes CDR1 LNHNV and CDR2 YYDKDF (reference sequence). Trimming cost V 1 base and J 2 bases, with 12 bases left between them. CDR3 length equals 15 residues.

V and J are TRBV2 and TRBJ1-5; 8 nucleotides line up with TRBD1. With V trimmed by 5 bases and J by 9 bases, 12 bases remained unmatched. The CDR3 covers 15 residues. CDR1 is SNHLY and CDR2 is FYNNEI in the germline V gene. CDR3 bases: TGTGCCAGCAGTTCCGACAGGGGAGGAGGGAGGCCCCAGCATTTT. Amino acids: CASSSDRGGGRPQHF.

The CDR3 region is CASGTSGRFVGTGELFF. The CDR3 region has the DNA TGTGCCAGCGGTACTAGCGGGAGGTTCGTGGGCACCGGGGAGCTGTTTTTT. The chain links TRBV12-3 or TRBV12-4 to TRBJ2-2; TRBD2 matches 12 bases. The CDR3 loop spans 17 amino acids. The junction had 11 bases not matched to a gene; V was cut back by 8 bases and J by 4 bases.

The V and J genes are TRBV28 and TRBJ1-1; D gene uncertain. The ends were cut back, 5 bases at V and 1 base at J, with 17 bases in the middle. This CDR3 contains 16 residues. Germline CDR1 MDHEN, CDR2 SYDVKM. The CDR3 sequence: CASSPHVGLGNTEAFF. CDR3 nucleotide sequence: TGTGCCAGCAGTCCCCACGTGGGGTTGGGGAACACTGAAGCTTTCTTT.

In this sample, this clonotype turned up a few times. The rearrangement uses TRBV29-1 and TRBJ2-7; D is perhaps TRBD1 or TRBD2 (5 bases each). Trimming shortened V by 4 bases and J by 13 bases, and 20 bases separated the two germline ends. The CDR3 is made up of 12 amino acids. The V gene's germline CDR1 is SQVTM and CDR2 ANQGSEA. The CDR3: CSVVGQGDRSYF. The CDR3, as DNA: TGCAGCGTTGTGGGGCAAGGGGACCGATCCTACTTC.